This TCR beta chain comes out of a study of T cell repertoires in cytomegalovirus infection. Study-wide background: Both CMV infection and a matching HLA type were indicated by public TCR beta signatures. Broader study findings: Dominating the ex vivo response were HLA-C-restricted CMV-specific TCR beta clonotypes. Cumulated frequencies of public TCR beta families served to identify carriers of CMV plus the relevant HLA.

The CDR3 extends over 16 amino acids. Germline CDR1 is LNHDA and CDR2 is SQIVND (reference sequence). Trimming cost V 7 bases and J 0 bases, with 16 bases left between them. This clonotype was observed at least ten times. Antigen: not known. TCRdb passed the reads through MiXCR, listing each CDR3 protein once. The repertoire holds fewer than 200,000 distinct CDR3 sequences, with 13% to 15% as singletons. This TCR came from a human donor in good health (CMV status not recorded). Some clones in this sample may be carry-over from other donors' samples. This sequence joins TRBV19 and TRBJ1-3; D is possibly TRBD1 (5 bases). The sample consisted of PBMCs. The CDR3 loop reads CASTGRGTISGNTIYF. Here the CDR3 DNA reads TGTGCCAGTACGGGCCGAGGGACCATCTCTGGAAACACCATATATTTT. Using reference TRBV19 and TRBJ1-3 for the parts outside the CDR3, the full variable domain is DGGITQSPKYLFRKEGQNVTLSCEQNLNHDAMYWYRQDPGQGLRLIYYSQIVNDFQKGDIAEGYSVSREKKESFPLTVTSAQKNPTAFYLCASTGRGTISGNTIYFGEGSWLTVV.